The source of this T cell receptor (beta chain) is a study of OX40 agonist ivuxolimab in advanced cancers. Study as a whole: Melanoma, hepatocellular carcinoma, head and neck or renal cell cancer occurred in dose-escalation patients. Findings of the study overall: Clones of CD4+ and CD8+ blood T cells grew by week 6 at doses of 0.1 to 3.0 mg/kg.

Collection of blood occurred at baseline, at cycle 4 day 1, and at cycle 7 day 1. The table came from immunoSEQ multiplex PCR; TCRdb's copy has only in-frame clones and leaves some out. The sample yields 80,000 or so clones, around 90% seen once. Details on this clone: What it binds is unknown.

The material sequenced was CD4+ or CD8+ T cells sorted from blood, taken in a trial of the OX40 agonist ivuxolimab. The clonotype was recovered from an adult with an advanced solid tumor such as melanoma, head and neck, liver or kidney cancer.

The CDR3 protein is CASSLLASYEQYF. CDR3 sequence (DNA): TGCGCCAGCAGCTTGCTCGCATCCTACGAGCAGTACTTC. The chain has TRBV5-1 and TRBJ2-7; D is undetermined. This CDR3 is built from 13 residues. Germline lookup yields CDR1 SGHRS and CDR2 YFSETQ. V was pared by 1 base and J by 1 base, with 6 bases between.